These 20 T cell receptor beta chains share one sample of origin, sequenced in a study of post-analysis software for immune sequencing data. What these receptors recognize is not known. Study-wide findings and caveats: Five TRBV segments, including TRBV5-6, TRBV5-1 and TRBV20-1, were more frequent in patients than controls.

Tagging with unique molecular identifiers was a feature of the TCR beta cDNA libraries. TCRdb redid the calling of the PCR reads with MiXCR, one entry per CDR3 protein. The sample holds hundreds of thousands of distinct CDR3 sequences; approximately 45% are singletons and the top ten take 9% to 14%. Sequenced sample: blood. The receptors derive from a girl between 10 and 17 years old with multiple sclerosis.

The chain has TRBV20-1 and TRBJ2-7, with TRBD2 matching 8 bases. Germline CDR1 reads DFQATT; CDR2 reads SNEGSKA (reference sequence). The CDR3 has 12 amino acids. Written as DNA, the CDR3 is TGCAGCGCCGGGGGGGGTTCCTACGAGCAGTACTTC. This encodes CSAGGGSYEQYF.

The rearrangement joins TRBV29-1 to TRBJ1-1; maybe TRBD1 (5 bases). This CDR3 has 14 amino acids. In germline, CDR1 is SQVTM, CDR2 ANQGSEA. The ends were cut back, 4 bases at V and 5 bases at J, with 17 bases in the middle. Here the CDR3 DNA reads TGCAGCGTTGGCCTATGGGGGGATCGGACTGAAGCTTTCTTT. Its protein is CSVGLWGDRTEAFF.

The chain links TRBV4-3 to TRBJ2-1; 12 bases line up with TRBD2. Germline V CDR1 and CDR2: LGHNA, YSLEER. V trimming: 2 bases; J trimming: 0 bases; junction bases outside the gene matches: 2. This CDR3 spans 17 amino acids. As DNA, the CDR3 is TGCGCCAGCAGCCAACTAGCGGGAGGGAGCTCCTACAATGAGCAGTTCTTC. Its translation is CASSQLAGGSSYNEQFF.

V and J are TRBV11-1 and TRBJ2-1; either TRBD1 or TRBD2 may supply D (5 bases each). Germline V gives CDR1 SGHAT, CDR2 FQDESV (reference sequence). Deletions cut 1 base from V and 8 bases from J, with 15 bases between. The CDR3 totals 15 residues. The CDR3 protein is CASSLVGTGRDEQFF. In DNA, the CDR3 is TGTGCCAGCAGCTTAGTGGGGACGGGCCGGGATGAGCAGTTCTTC.

This clonotype was counted a few times. The chain recombines TRBV10-3 with TRBJ1-2, with 8 nucleotides matching TRBD1. The CDR3 has 13 residues. With 5 bases clipped from V and 2 bases from J, the junction kept 1 base outside the gene matches. Germline CDR1 ENHRY, CDR2 SYGVKD. CDR3 in amino acids: CAISRTGNYGYTF. The CDR3 coding sequence is TGTGCCATCAGTCGGACAGGGAACTATGGCTACACCTTC.

Details on this clonotype: One end of the junction is discordant with germline, which a read error may explain. V gene TRBV4-2 combines with J gene TRBJ2-5; tentatively, D is TRBD2 (5 bases). The CDR3 spans 17 residues. CDR1 and CDR2 from the germline V gene are LGHNA and YNFKEQ. This CDR3 is CVSSQGYAEEVQETQYF. The CDR3, as DNA: TGTGTCAGCAGCCAAGGGTACGCGGAGGAGGTTCAAGAGACCCAGTACTTC.

This clonotype turned up a few times. The J gene is TRBJ2-5, the V gene TRBV7-2, with D unclear. The CDR3 totals 13 residues. Germline assignment: CDR1 SGHTA and CDR2 FQGNSA. The V gene lost 5 bases and the J gene lost 3 bases, with 10 bases spanning the gap. CDR3: CASSRTLEETQYF. The CDR3, as DNA: TGTGCCAGCAGCCGAACCTTAGAAGAGACCCAGTACTTC.

CDR3 sequence: CASSLVRWDTEQFF. The CDR3 DNA sequence: TGCGCCAGCAGCTTGGTTAGGTGGGATACTGAGCAGTTCTTC. The V and J genes are TRBV5-1 and TRBJ2-1; D is undetermined. The CDR3 is made up of 14 amino acids. V dropped 0 bases and J dropped 9 bases, with 13 bases sitting between them. CDR1 and CDR2 (germline): SGHRS, YFSETQ.

The chain joins TRBV29-1 to TRBJ2-5; TRBD1 matches 11 bases. The J call may be mistaken, given a closer DNA end match to TRBJ2-7. The CDR3 has 13 residues. Germline CDR1 is SQVTM and CDR2 is ANQGSEA. CDR3 region: CSVEGQGGDEQYF. As DNA, the CDR3 is TGCAGCGTTGAGGGACAGGGGGGCGACGAGCAGTACTTC.

This sequence joins TRBV12-3 or TRBV12-4 and TRBJ1-4, with D tentatively TRBD1 (6 bases). The CDR3 is made up of 13 amino acids. The germline V and J ends were trimmed by 5 bases and 6 bases, with 10 bases remaining between them. CDR3 residues: CASSPQGYEKLFF. CDR3 nucleotide sequence: TGTGCCAGCAGTCCCCAGGGGTATGAAAAACTGTTTTTT.

Regarding this clonotype: Germline is not matched at one junction end, which may reflect a read error. The chain links TRBV20-1 to TRBJ2-7, with 10 nucleotides matching TRBD2. The germline V gene encodes CDR1 DFQATT and CDR2 SNEGSKA (reference sequence). The CDR3 is made up of 14 amino acids. The chain's CDR3 is CSARAGGPTYEQYF. CDR3 DNA sequence: TGCAGTGCGAGAGCGGGAGGGCCCACCTACGAGCAGTACTTC.

CDR3 region: CASGTSGWEQFF. The CDR3 coding sequence is TGCGCCAGCGGGACTAGCGGGTGGGAGCAGTTCTTC. V is TRBV10-2 and J is TRBJ2-1; 12 bases line up with TRBD2. Germline-derived CDR1 and CDR2 are WSHSY and SAAADI. The CDR3 runs 12 residues. The ends lost 8 bases at V and 10 bases at J; junction bases unmatched: 3.

This rearrangement joins TRBV29-1 to TRBJ1-1, with TRBD1 identical over 11 bases. The germline CDR1 and CDR2 sequences are SQVTM and ANQGSEA. V lost 4 bases and J lost 0; bases outside the gene matches: 13. The CDR3 sequence is 18 residues long. CDR3 sequence: CSVALLGQGGLLNTEAFF. The CDR3 DNA follows: TGCAGCGTTGCTCTCCTGGGACAGGGGGGCCTATTGAACACTGAAGCTTTCTTT.

This clonotype was counted between two and nine times. The genes are TRBV28 and TRBJ2-7, with D maybe TRBD1 (5 bases). The germline V gene has CDR1 MDHEN and CDR2 SYDVKM. V gave up 3 bases and J gave up 1 base, with 13 bases separating them. The CDR3 spans 15 residues. The DNA for the CDR3 is TGTGCCAGCAGTTTTGTCAGGGCGGCTTCCTACGAGCAGTACTTC. Protein: CASSFVRAASYEQYF. Full variable domain (remainder filled in from reference TRBV28 and TRBJ2-7): DVKVTQSSRYLVKRTGEKVFLECVQDMDHENMFWYRQDPGLGLRLIYFSYDVKMKEKGDIPEGYSVSREKKERFSLILESASTNQTSMYLCASSFVRAASYEQYFGPGTRLTVT.

The J gene is TRBJ2-3, the V gene TRBV20-1; unclear D gene. Germline-derived CDR1 and CDR2 are DFQATT and SNEGSKA (reference sequence). This CDR3 is 12 amino acids long. Trimming stripped 4 bases from V and 5 bases from J, with 10 bases between. The CDR3 protein is CSANMGGDTQYF. The DNA of the CDR3 is TGCAGTGCTAATATGGGTGGAGATACGCAGTATTTT.

This clonotype was seen just once. CDR3 residues: CATSGVKGTGSPYEQYF. As DNA, the CDR3 is TGTGCCACCAGTGGTGTGAAGGGTACGGGCTCGCCCTACGAGCAGTACTTC. The chain combines TRBV24-1 with TRBJ2-7; the D is unclear. This CDR3 spans 17 amino acids. Trimming pared 5 bases from V and 2 bases from J, leaving 21 bases between. The germline CDR1 and CDR2 sequences are KGHDR and SFDVKD.

The V call is TRBV7-2, the J call TRBJ2-1, with 7 bases matching TRBD2. The junction had 11 bases not matched to a gene; V was cut back by 1 base and J by 5 bases. CDR1 is SGHTA, CDR2 FQGNSA, per germline. This CDR3 spans 17 amino acids. The CDR3 spells CASSLVSGGPLHNEQFF. In nucleotides, the CDR3 is TGTGCCAGCAGCTTAGTATCGGGAGGACCACTGCACAATGAGCAGTTCTTC.

For this clonotype: One end of the junction is discordant with germline, which a read error may explain. CDR3 residues: CTTSLPSTDTQYF. The CDR3 DNA reads as TGTACCACCAGCCTTCCCTCCACAGATACGCAGTATTTT. The rearrangement uses TRBV15 and TRBJ2-3; D unresolved. The length of the CDR3 is 13 residues. CDR1 is LNHNV, CDR2 YYDKDF, per germline (reference sequence).

The genes are TRBV6-1 and TRBJ2-1, with D perhaps assigned TRBD1 or TRBD2 (5 bases each). V was cut by 3 bases and J by 7 bases, with 16 bases left in between. CDR3 size: 15 residues. Germline CDR1 and CDR2: MNHNS and SASEGT. CDR3 DNA: TGTGCCAGCAGTGATGGTTTAGGGGAGAGGAATGAGCAGTTCTTC. Translating it yields CASSDGLGERNEQFF.

The CDR3 is CSARDYSGRGTGRNEQFF. Here the CDR3 DNA reads TGCAGTGCTAGAGATTATAGCGGGAGGGGGACCGGGAGAAATGAGCAGTTCTTC. The rearrangement uses TRBV20-1 and TRBJ2-1, with 11 nucleotides matching TRBD2. The CDR3 length is 18 residues. Germline V gene lookup returns CDR1 DFQATT and CDR2 SNEGSKA (reference sequence). V lost 0 bases, J lost 7 bases, and 14 bases stayed unmatched.